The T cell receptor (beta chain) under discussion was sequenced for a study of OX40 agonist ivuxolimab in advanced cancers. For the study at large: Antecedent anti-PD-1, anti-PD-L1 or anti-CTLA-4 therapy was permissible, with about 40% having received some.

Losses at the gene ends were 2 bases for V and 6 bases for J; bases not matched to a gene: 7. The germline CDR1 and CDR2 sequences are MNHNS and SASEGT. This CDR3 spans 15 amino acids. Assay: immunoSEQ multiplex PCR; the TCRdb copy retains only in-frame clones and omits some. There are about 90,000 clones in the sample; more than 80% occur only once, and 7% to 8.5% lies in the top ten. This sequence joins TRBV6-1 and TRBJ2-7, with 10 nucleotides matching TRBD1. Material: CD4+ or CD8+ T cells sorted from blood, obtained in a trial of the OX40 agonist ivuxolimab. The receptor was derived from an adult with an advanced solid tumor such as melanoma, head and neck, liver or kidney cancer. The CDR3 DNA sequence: TGTGCCAGCAGTGAAAAAGGGACAGGGGAAGGCGAGCAGTACTTC. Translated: CASSEKGTGEGEQYF.